This T cell receptor beta chain was observed in a study of shared clonotypes between healthy human individuals. Whole-study context: Per donor, CD8 memory used one plate, CD8 naive used two, CD4 memory used three and CD4 naive used three.

The protocol was immunoSEQ multiplex PCR, while the TCRdb copy is restricted to in-frame clones and leaves out a portion. The data contain 2 million to 2.5 million clones, nearly 97% of them singletons. Study observations and caveats: Unshared clonotypes carried lower generation probabilities than those common to all four donors. Limited genetic and exposure-history diversity came from having few donors.

On this clone itself: Antigen unknown.

V lost 8 bases, J lost 5 bases, and 13 bases stayed unmatched. CDR3 length: 16 amino acids. Germline V gene data show CDR1 as MDHEN and CDR2 as SYDVKM. Sequencing was done on a sample of naive CD4+ T cells sorted from blood. The subset: CD45RA+ positively selected. This clonotype originated in a man aged 18 to 29 in good health. The rearrangement joins TRBV28 to TRBJ2-7, with 12 bases that match TRBD2. CDR3 region: CASATSGRPTVHEQYF. CDR3 DNA: TGTGCCAGCGCGACTAGCGGGAGACCCACCGTCCACGAGCAGTACTTC.